These 13 T cell receptor beta chains came from one sample sequenced in a study of T-cell memory formation after mild COVID-19. Using its own MiXCR run on the 5' RACE reads, TCRdb lists one record per CDR3 protein. The data hold around 430,000 distinct CDR3 sequences, with approximately 15% observed a single time. The specimen was PBMCs or a T cell subset sorted from them (not recorded which). The source of these receptors is a man younger than 35 who had mild COVID-19 (a few samples of this study predate the infection). Cell type and time point are not known.

This clonotype has only a few counts. CDR3 region: CSAVGRGRWGSPLHF. In nucleotides, the CDR3 is TGCAGTGCTGTTGGGAGGGGGCGATGGGGTTCACCCCTCCACTTT. The V and J genes are TRBV20-1 and TRBJ1-6; 7 bases fit TRBD1. The CDR3 consists of 15 residues. Germline assignment: CDR1 DFQATT and CDR2 SNEGSKA (reference sequence). V gave up 5 bases and J gave up 9 bases; unmatched junction bases: 13.

The V gene is TRBV18, the J gene TRBJ1-1, with D possibly matching TRBD1 (6 bases). This CDR3 spans 12 amino acids. The V end was cut by 2 bases, the J end by 8 bases, with 9 bases between. Germline CDR1 is KGHSH and CDR2 is LQKENI. The CDR3 loop reads CASSPADREAFF. The CDR3 nucleotides are TGTGCCAGCTCACCAGCCGACAGGGAAGCTTTCTTT. Full variable domain (outside the CDR3, taken from reference TRBV18 and TRBJ1-1): NAGVMQNPRHLVRRRGQEARLRCSPMKGHSHVYWYRQLPEEGLKFMVYLQKENIIDESGMPKERFSAEFPKEGPSILRIQQVVRGDSAAYFCASSPADREAFFGQGTRLTVV.

In nucleotides, the CDR3 is TGCAGCGGACAAGGGAACACTGAAGCTTTCTTT. Protein product: CSGQGNTEAFF. The rearrangement links TRBV29-1 to TRBJ1-1; D is undetermined. Germline V gives CDR1 SQVTM, CDR2 ANQGSEA. V lost 7 bases and J lost 1, with 7 bases in between. CDR3 length: 11 amino acids.

The chain joins TRBV7-6 to TRBJ2-2; D may be TRBD2 (7 bases). The V and J ends lost 7 bases and 5 bases respectively, with 20 bases between them. This CDR3 region has 16 residues. The germline V gene has CDR1 SGHVS and CDR2 FNYEAQ. CDR3 in amino acids: CASTLMGGPRTGELFF. CDR3 bases: TGTGCCAGCACCCTGATGGGGGGGCCTAGGACCGGGGAGCTGTTTTTT.

This clonotype was seen only a few times. CDR3 nucleotides: TGTGCCAGCAACAGGGCGTCCCAGCCCCAGCATTTT. Translation gives CASNRASQPQHF. The rearrangement links TRBV12-3 or TRBV12-4 to TRBJ1-5; the D gene is possibly TRBD1 (6 bases). Trimming removed 7 bases at V and 7 bases at J, with 11 bases between. This CDR3 region has 12 residues.

This rearrangement joins TRBV3-1 to TRBJ2-2; D tentatively reads TRBD1 or TRBD2 (5 bases each). CDR3 length: 14 amino acids. From germline, CDR1 is LGHDT and CDR2 YNNKEL (reference sequence). Trimming took off 4 bases at V and 6 bases at J, with 12 bases between the two ends. The CDR3 sequence: CASSLQWGSGELFF. CDR3 bases: TGTGCCAGCAGCCTGCAATGGGGGTCCGGGGAGCTGTTTTTT. Full variable domain (remainder filled in from reference TRBV3-1 and TRBJ2-2): DTAVSQTPKYLVTQMGNDKSIKCEQNLGHDTMYWYKQDSKKFLKIMFSYNNKELIINETVPNRFSPKSPDKAHLNLHINSLELGDSAVYFCASSLQWGSGELFFGEGSRLTVL.

The V gene is TRBV7-2, the J gene TRBJ2-5; D not certain. Germline CDR1 reads SGHTA; CDR2 reads FQGNSA. Between the trimmed V and J ends, which lost 1 base and 5 bases, there was a span of 8 bases. The CDR3 sequence is 13 residues long. For the CDR3, the DNA is TGTGCCAGCAGCTTAGACTATAGCGAGACCCAGTACTTC. Translating gives CASSLDYSETQYF.

This clonotype was seen only a few times. The chain employs TRBV25-1 and TRBJ2-5, with 14 bases matching TRBD2. V lost 5 bases and J lost 5; bases outside the gene matches: 10. The CDR3 is 17 amino acids. Germline V gene data show CDR1 as MGHDK and CDR2 as SYGVNS. In DNA form, the CDR3 reads TGTGCCAGCAGTTCCCGGACTAGCGGGGGGCTGTGGGAGACCCAGTACTTC. This translates into CASSSRTSGGLWETQYF. Combining the CDR3 with reference TRBV25-1 and TRBJ2-5 gives the whole variable domain EADIYQTPRYLVIGTGKKITLECSQTMGHDKMYWYQQDPGMELHLIHYSYGVNSTEKGDLSSESTVSRIRTEHFPLTLESARPSHTSQYLCASSSRTSGGLWETQYFGPGTRLLVL.

CDR3 protein: CASSQVSLGRIYEQYF. CDR3 nucleotide sequence: TGCGCCAGCAGCCAAGTGTCTCTGGGCAGAATCTACGAGCAGTACTTC. The chain recombines TRBV4-1 with TRBJ2-7; D remains ambiguous. Trimming stripped 1 base from V and 3 bases from J, with 16 bases between. The CDR3 runs to 16 residues. The germline V gene encodes CDR1 MGHRA and CDR2 YSYEKL.

The gene calls are TRBV7-6 and TRBJ2-2; TRBD2 agrees at 11 bases. Germline loops: CDR1 SGHVS, CDR2 FNYEAQ. This CDR3 comprises 16 residues. The J segment lost 3 bases and the V segment lost 5 bases, leaving 5 bases of the junction unmatched. The CDR3 DNA sequence: TGTGCCAGCAGCGTACCACTAGCGGGGGACACCGGGGAGCTGTTTTTT. Its protein product is CASSVPLAGDTGELFF.

This clonotype appeared a few times. The chain combines TRBV28 with TRBJ1-5; possibly TRBD1 for D (5 bases). Trimming pared 2 bases from V and 4 bases from J, leaving 12 bases between. The CDR3 sequence is 15 residues long. From germline, CDR1 is MDHEN and CDR2 SYDVKM. CDR3 in amino acids: CASSLEVRGNQPQHF. CDR3 sequence (DNA): TGTGCCAGCAGTTTAGAGGTCCGGGGGAATCAGCCCCAGCATTTT.

J is TRBJ2-2 and V is TRBV7-2; unclear D gene. The CDR3 runs to 14 residues. Trimming removed 1 base at V and 6 bases at J, with 9 bases between. The germline V gene encodes CDR1 SGHTA and CDR2 FQGNSA. The CDR3 here is CASSLDSNPGELFF. The CDR3, as DNA: TGTGCCAGCAGCTTAGATAGTAACCCCGGGGAGCTGTTTTTT.

This clonotype was picked up a small number of times. The chain recombines TRBV5-1 with TRBJ2-3; 9 nucleotides match TRBD2. The length of the CDR3 is 16 residues. Germline V gives CDR1 SGHRS, CDR2 YFSETQ. V trimming: 1 base; J trimming: 0 bases; junction bases outside the gene matches: 3. The CDR3 coding sequence is TGCGCCAGCAGCTTGAGGAGCGGGGGGAGCACAGATACGCAGTATTTT. Translating it yields CASSLRSGGSTDTQYF.